This TCR beta chain was found in a study of T-cell reconstitution after alpha-beta-depleted transplantation in children. The study's findings and limits: Elevated TCRbeta diversity at day 60 was traced, in some patients, to surviving recipient T cells and thymic progenitors. Approximately two months post-transplant, alpha-beta T cells reportedly originated from several hundred expanded graft clones. T-cell numbers and diversity one year post-transplant derived largely from freshly generated T cells.

The library targeted TCRbeta and was prepared with unique molecular identifiers. TCRdb processed the PCR reads anew with MiXCR; each CDR3 protein has one entry. In the table there are around 420,000 distinct CDR3 sequences, about 16% of which are singletons. Germline CDR1 and CDR2: MNHNS and SASEGT. Germline trimming cut 4 bases from V and 3 bases from J; bases unmatched to any gene: 6. The CDR3 has 15 residues. In regard to this clonotype: Antigen unknown.

J is TRBJ1-1 and V is TRBV6-1; 9 bases are shared with TRBD1. Sequences were derived from PBMCs, mostly from graft donor cells, sampled 360 days after TCRalphabeta/CD19-depleted stem cell transplant. This receptor was obtained from a boy under three years old who had a stem cell transplant for Wiskott-Aldrich syndrome, so the T cells may come from the graft donor. The CDR3 nucleotides read TGTGCCAGCAGTGTCCGGGACAGGGTTGACACTGAAGCTTTCTTT. Its protein product is CASSVRDRVDTEAFF.